This T cell receptor (beta chain) was identified in a study of blood T cell repertoires in COVID-19. Overall study: Specimens from acute and convalescent COVID-19 originated in the United States, Italy and Spain. T cells, B-cell-depleted T cells, or PBMCs supplied cDNA or gDNA.

The V end was cut by 8 bases, the J end by 2 bases, with 18 bases between. Germline V lookup: CDR1 SGHTA, CDR2 FQGTGA. CDR3 length: 16 amino acids. Study processing details: Nucleated cell number was recorded as an estimate derived from reference gene primer amplification. TCRdb's table, derived via immunoSEQ multiplex PCR, lists solely in-frame clones and lacks some. That table is the source of V, J and clone size, and D and trimming were worked out from the DNA. Of 270,000 or so clones detected, 90% appear once; the ten largest clones hold under 2.5%. Enrolled during active infection, Seattle patients were then followed longitudinally.

This TCR came from a woman aged 60-70 years with COVID-19, enrolled during active disease. The chain couples TRBV7-3 to TRBJ2-2; possibly TRBD2 for D (7 bases). Sample: peripheral blood. CDR3 protein: CASRRGAGANTGELFF. The DNA of the CDR3 is TGTGCCAGCCGCCGGGGGGCGGGGGCAAACACCGGGGAGCTGTTTTTT.